The present TCR beta chain was sequenced within a study of T cell responses to AZD1222 COVID-19 vaccine. Study-wide background: Researchers grouped second doses given at about 4 or about 12 weeks into one pool. Study-wide results and caveats: AZD1222 recipients seropositive at baseline numbered only 5 to 7. CD4 TCRs associated with vaccination spanned spike, dominating at 160-218 and 743-854.

Assay: immunoSEQ multiplex PCR; the TCRdb copy retains only in-frame clones and omits some. This sample carries some 120,000 clones, roughly nine tenths of them seen once, and the ten largest clones take 25% to 35%. With 2 bases removed from V and 1 base from J, the gap between germline ends came to 6 bases. This CDR3 has 15 amino acids. Germline lookup yields CDR1 MNHNS and CDR2 SASEGT. A word on this clone: Its target is not known.

The J gene is TRBJ1-6, the V gene TRBV6-1; D is perhaps TRBD1 (5 bases). The specimen comprised peripheral blood, sampled on day 0 of AZD1222 vaccination. The sequence was obtained from an adult in good health. Here the CDR3 DNA reads TGTGCCAGCAGTGAACAGGGATCCTATAATTCACCCCTCCACTTT. It yields the protein CASSEQGSYNSPLHF.